This entry describes one T cell receptor (beta chain). Its antigen remains unknown. Germline loops: CDR1 LNHDA, CDR2 SQIVND (reference sequence). This CDR3 has 14 amino acids. The TRB libraries of cDNA were built by UMI-labeled 5' RACE. Each CDR3 protein gets one entry in TCRdb, which reprocessed the 5' RACE reads and gives no DNA. The repertoire table contains about 130,000 distinct CDR3 sequences. This record comes from a study of CXCR3-negative and CXCR3-positive naive CD8 T cells. Study-wide results and limits: The study found more hydrophobic TRB CDR3s in CXCR3-positive naive cells than in CXCR3-negative naive cells.

The clonotype was recovered from a human donor in good health. Some clones in this sample may be carry-over from other donors' samples. The chain has TRBV19 and TRBJ2-7; as DNA is missing, the TRBD1 call by TCRdb cannot be tested. Sequenced material: naive CXCR3- CD8+ T cells from blood. Subset reported: CD45RO-CCR7+CD27+CD95- naive CD8+ T cells lacking CXCR3 (TNR3-). Here the CDR3 reads CASSGTGGAGEQYF.